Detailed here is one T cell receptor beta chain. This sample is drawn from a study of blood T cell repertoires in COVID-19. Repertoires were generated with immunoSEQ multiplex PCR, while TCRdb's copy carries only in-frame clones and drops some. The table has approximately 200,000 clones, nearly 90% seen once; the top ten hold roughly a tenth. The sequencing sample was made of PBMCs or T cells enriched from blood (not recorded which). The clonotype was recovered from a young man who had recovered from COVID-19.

CDR3 sequence: CASRVAGPYNEQFF. CDR3 DNA sequence: TGTGCCAGCAGAGTAGCGGGGCCTTACAATGAGCAGTTCTTC. This sequence joins TRBV6-5 and TRBJ2-1; 8 bases agree with TRBD2. Germline V CDR1 and CDR2: MNHEY, SVGAGI. CDR3 size: 14 residues. V lost 6 bases to trimming and J lost 4 bases; unmatched junction nucleotides: 5.